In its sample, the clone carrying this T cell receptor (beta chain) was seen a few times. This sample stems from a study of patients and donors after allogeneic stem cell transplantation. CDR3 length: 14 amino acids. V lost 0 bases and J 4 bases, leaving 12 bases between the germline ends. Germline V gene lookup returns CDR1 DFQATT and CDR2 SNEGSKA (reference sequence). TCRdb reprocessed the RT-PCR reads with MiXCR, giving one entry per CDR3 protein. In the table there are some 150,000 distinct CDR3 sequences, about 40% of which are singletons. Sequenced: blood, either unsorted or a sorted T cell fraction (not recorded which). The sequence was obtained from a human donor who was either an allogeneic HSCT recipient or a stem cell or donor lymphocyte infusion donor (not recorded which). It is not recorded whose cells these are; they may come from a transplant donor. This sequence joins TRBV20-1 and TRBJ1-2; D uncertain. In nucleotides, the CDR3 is TGCAGTGCTAGAGATAGGCCCCAGGCCTATGGCTACACCTTC. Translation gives CSARDRPQAYGYTF.